This is a list of T cell receptor beta chains from one sample in a study of cytomegalovirus exposure and HLA in healthy donors. Profiling relied on immunoSEQ multiplex PCR, and the TCRdb table lists in-frame clones only, not all of them. The data show about 130,000 clones, with roughly 87% seen just once and 1% to 1.4% held by the top ten. Material for sequencing was PBMCs. These receptors were obtained from a woman under 30 in good health and CMV-seronegative. CDR3s include the opening cysteine and the closing phenylalanine or tryptophan. Fields, in order: J gene, D gene, V gene, clone size, CDR3 DNA, CDR3 protein. D genes are given only for firm matches. Expanded clones get a size class; other rows say once, few or many, or leave the size out.

>TRBJ1-1|TRBD1|TRBV6-5|NA
TGTGCCAGCAACCGGGACAGGCGTGAAAACACTGAAGCTTTCTTT
CASNRDRRENTEAFF
>TRBJ2-7|NA|TRBV28|NA
TGTGCCAGCAGTCAGACAGATAGGAGCTCCTACGAGCAGTACTTC
CASSQTDRSSYEQYF
>TRBJ2-1|TRBD2|TRBV2|NA
TGTGCCAGCAGTGCTCCAGAGAGCGGGGGGTTTAATGAGCAGTTCTTC
CASSAPESGGFNEQFF
>TRBJ2-5|TRBD2|TRBV5-1|NA
TGCGCCAGCAGCATGGGGACTAGGGAGGAGACCCAGTACTTC
CASSMGTREETQYF
>TRBJ2-5|TRBD1|TRBV5-1|NA
TGCGCCAGCAGCTCCCCGGGACAGAGTATTTCTGAGACCCAGTACTTC
CASSSPGQSISETQYF
>TRBJ2-2|NA|TRBV5-6|NA
TGTGCCAGCACCCCTGGTTTTGAGGGGGTGAACACCGGGGAGCTGTTTTTT
CASTPGFEGVNTGELFF
>TRBJ1-2|NA|TRBV4-2|NA
TGTGCCAGCAGCCAAGATTTTCCAGGCCCATATGGCTACACCTTC
CASSQDFPGPYGYTF
>TRBJ2-7|TRBD1|TRBV6-4|few
TGTGCCAGCAATCAGGGACAGGCGTCCTACGAGCAGTACTTC
CASNQGQASYEQYF
>TRBJ2-2|TRBD2|TRBV5-4|NA
TGTGCCAGCAGCTTGGTTAGCGGGAGCAACACCGGGGAGCTGTTTTTT
CASSLVSGSNTGELFF
>TRBJ2-3|NA|TRBV28|once
TGTGCCAGCAGTTGGGTGGCGGGACCAGATACGCAGTATTTT
CASSWVAGPDTQYF
>TRBJ1-3|NA|TRBV29-1|NA
TGCAGCGTTGCCCCGGGGGTAACGTCTGGAAACACCATATATTTT
CSVAPGVTSGNTIYF
>TRBJ2-5|NA|TRBV2|few
TGTGCCAGCAGTGAAGCGGGGGGAGAGACCCAGTACTTC
CASSEAGGETQYF
>TRBJ2-7|NA|TRBV18|NA
TGTGCCAGCTCACCTTCCCCGGGAGTCCCCTACGAGCAGTACTTC
CASSPSPGVPYEQYF
>TRBJ1-1|NA|TRBV11-3|NA
TGTGCCAGCAGCTTTGGGCCAAACACTGAAGCTTTCTTT
CASSFGPNTEAFF
>TRBJ1-6|NA|TRBV30|NA
TGTGCCTGGAGTAGGCAGGATGAGTCACCCCTCCACTTT
CAWSRQDESPLHF
>TRBJ1-1|NA|TRBV5-3|once
TGTGCCTCCCAACGGGGGTACACTGAAGCTTTCTTT
CASQRGYTEAFF
>TRBJ2-1|TRBD1|TRBV18|once
TGTGCCAGCTCACCGGGACAGGGGGTTTTTGATGAGCAGTTCTTC
CASSPGQGVFDEQFF
>TRBJ1-2|NA|TRBV30|NA
TGTGCCTGGACCTATACTAACTATGGCTACACCTTC
CAWTYTNYGYTF
>TRBJ1-2|NA|TRBV11-1|NA
TGTGCCAGCAGCCATACGGGTTATGGCTACACCTTC
CASSHTGYGYTF
>TRBJ2-7|NA|TRBV28|NA
TGTGCCAGTAATCGACAGCGCTACGAGCAGTACTTC
CASNRQRYEQYF
>TRBJ1-1|NA|TRBV7-2|NA
TGTGCCAGCAGCACACAGCAGAACACTGAAGCTTTCTTT
CASSTQQNTEAFF
>TRBJ1-1|TRBD1|TRBV30|NA
TGTGCCTGGAGTGAACACCGGACAGGGAACACTGAAGCTTTCTTT
CAWSEHRTGNTEAFF
>TRBJ2-3|NA|TRBV5-4|NA
TGTGCCAGCAGCCCGGAGGGATATACGCAGTATTTT
CASSPEGYTQYF
>TRBJ2-2|TRBD1|TRBV6-6|few
TGTGCCAGCAGTTCTACTCAGGGGGCGATGGCCGGGGAGCTGTTTTTT
CASSSTQGAMAGELFF
>TRBJ2-7|NA|TRBV19|NA
TGTGCCAGTAGTATCGGACACTTCTACGAGCAGTACTTC
CASSIGHFYEQYF
>TRBJ2-1|TRBD2|TRBV27|NA
TGTGCCAGCAGCGATAGCGGGGGCTCCTACAATGAGCAGTTCTTC
CASSDSGGSYNEQFF
>TRBJ1-5|NA|TRBV2|NA
TGTGCCAGCAGTTACAGGTTACGACAGCCCCAGCATTTT
CASSYRLRQPQHF
>TRBJ2-1|NA|TRBV9|NA
TGTGCCAGCAGTCGACAGGTGAATGAGCAGTTCTTC
CASSRQVNEQFF
>TRBJ1-2|NA|TRBV11-2|NA
TGTGCCAGCAGCTCCAACTTATATGGCTACACCTTC
CASSSNLYGYTF
>TRBJ1-1|NA|TRBV27|NA
TGTGCCAGCAGTCTAACGCAGGTTCTGAACACTGAAGCTTTCTTT
CASSLTQVLNTEAFF
>TRBJ1-2|NA|TRBV29-1|NA
TGCAGCGCCAGACAGACCTCTATGGGCTACACCTTC
CSARQTSMGYTF
>TRBJ1-5|TRBD1|TRBV6-5|NA
TGTGCCAGCAGTCCGACAGGGTATAGCAATCAGCCCCAGCATTTT
CASSPTGYSNQPQHF
>TRBJ1-4|NA|TRBV4-2|NA
TGTGCCAGCTCTTTGCCGGGAACTAATGAAAAACTGTTTTTT
CASSLPGTNEKLFF
>TRBJ2-3|TRBD2|TRBV10-1|NA
TGCGCCAGCAGTGATTTAGCGGGGGCATCAGATACGCAGTATTTT
CASSDLAGASDTQYF
>TRBJ2-1|TRBD2|TRBV4-2|NA
TGTGCCAGCAGCCAAGATACTAGCGGGCCTTACAATGAGCAGTTCTTC
CASSQDTSGPYNEQFF
>TRBJ1-1|TRBD1|TRBV5-4|NA
TGTGCCAGCCCAGGGGGCCAGGACACTGAAGCTTTCTTT
CASPGGQDTEAFF
>TRBJ2-3|TRBD2|TRBV2|NA
TGTGCCAGTAGCGGGGGGGGTACCACAGATACGCAGTATTTT
CASSGGGTTDTQYF
>TRBJ2-5|NA|TRBV28|NA
TGTGCCAGCGCCAACACAGTAGGCCCGGCAGAGACCCAGTACTTC
CASANTVGPAETQYF
>TRBJ1-5|TRBD1|TRBV6-5|NA
TGTGCCAGCAGACAGGACAGGGGGCCGAATCAGCCCCAGCATTTT
CASRQDRGPNQPQHF
>TRBJ2-1|TRBD2|TRBV27|NA
TGTGCCAGCAGTGAAGGGGCGGGGGGGCCGGGAGAGCAGTTCTTC
CASSEGAGGPGEQFF
>TRBJ1-1|NA|TRBV18|NA
TGTGCCAGCTCACCAGGTCCGGGCACTGAAGCTTTCTTT
CASSPGPGTEAFF
>TRBJ1-1|TRBD1|TRBV12-5|NA
TGTGCTAGTGGTCTTCCCTCGGCGGAACAGGGGTCCACTGAAGCTTTCTTT
CASGLPSAEQGSTEAFF
>TRBJ2-5|TRBD2|TRBV5-1|NA
TGCGCCAGCAGCCCGGGACTAGCTCAAGAGACCCAGTACTTC
CASSPGLAQETQYF
>TRBJ1-1|TRBD1|TRBV6-5|NA
TGTGCCTGCCGACAGGGGGAGAGGAACACTGAAGCTTTCTTT
CACRQGERNTEAFF
>TRBJ1-1|TRBD1|TRBV11-2|NA
TGTGCCAGCAGCCCGGGACAGGGGGTTGGAGAAGCTTTCTTT
CASSPGQGVGEAFF
>TRBJ2-7|TRBD2|TRBV5-1|NA
TGCGCCAGCAGCTTGGGCCCTAGCGGGCAGAGCTCCTACGAGCAGTACTTC
CASSLGPSGQSSYEQYF
>TRBJ1-2|NA|TRBV6-5|NA
TGTGCCAGCAGCCCCCGGGGTGATGGCTACACCTTC
CASSPRGDGYTF
>TRBJ1-2|TRBD1|TRBV14|NA
TGTGCCAGCAGCAAATGGACAGGGGACTATGGCTACACCTTC
CASSKWTGDYGYTF
>TRBJ1-5|NA|TRBV4-2|NA
TGTGCCAGCAGCCAAGATCGCAGGGGCAATCAGCCCCAGCATTTT
CASSQDRRGNQPQHF
>TRBJ1-1|NA|TRBV4-1|NA
TGCGCCAGCAGCCAAGGTCTTGGGGAGGAAACTGAAGCTTTCTTT
CASSQGLGEETEAFF
>TRBJ1-4|NA|TRBV18|NA
TGTGCCAGCTCACCGCGGGGCACCGAAAAACTGTTTTTT
CASSPRGTEKLFF
>TRBJ2-7|NA|TRBV28|NA
TGTGCCACCACCGGGACACCTTTAGCCTACGAGCAGTACTTC
CATTGTPLAYEQYF